The source of this T cell receptor beta chain is a study of T cells in Graves' hyperthyroidism and ophthalmopathy. Study conclusions and caveats: The majority of expanded thyroid clonotypes above 0.001 also appeared in blood.

Researchers amplified the TCR beta CDR3 regions from RNA transcripts. When the TCR CDR3 underwent first-round RT-PCR, the HTBI primer set was used. TCRdb reprocessed the multiplex PCR reads with MiXCR, giving one entry per CDR3 protein. Among under 400,000 distinct CDR3 sequences listed, around 17% were seen once. V shed 4 bases and J shed 11 bases, with 9 bases lying between them. The CDR3 is 12 residues long. The patients, who ranged from 18 to 65 in age, presented with newly diagnosed hyperthyroidism lasting under 2 months. At least ten counts were recorded for this clonotype. Its cognate antigen is unknown.

The sample was blood. The sequence was collected from a man aged 25 to 40 with Graves' hyperthyroidism. The V and J genes are TRBV12-3 or TRBV12-4 and TRBJ1-6, with unresolved D. The CDR3, as DNA: TGTGCCAGCAGTTCGACTTCGCCACCCCTCCACTTT. This translates into CASSSTSPPLHF.